A selection of T cell receptor beta chains follows, all from one sample in a study of blood T cell repertoires in COVID-19. TCRdb's copy holds only in-frame clones and misses some; the assay was immunoSEQ multiplex PCR. The profile shows around 50,000 clones, 90% of them singletons. The specimen was peripheral blood. The source is a man aged 70-80 years with active COVID-19. The CDR3 runs from the conserved cysteine through the conserved F or W. The D gene is left open where the match is weak. Clone size is given for some rows only: seen once, a few or many times, or a class if the clone is expanded.

d_gene | j_gene | v_gene | abundance | CDR3aa | CDR3nt
. | TRBJ2-5 | TRBV19 | . | CASSIQGLETQYF | TGTGCCAGTAGTATTCAGGGTTTAGAGACCCAGTACTTC
TRBD2 | TRBJ2-1 | TRBV11-2 | . | CASSRRTSGANEQFF | TGTGCCAGCAGCCGCCGGACTAGCGGGGCCAATGAGCAGTTCTTC
. | TRBJ2-7 | TRBV7-2 | . | CASSLEWAAYEQYF | TGTGCCAGCAGCCTCGAGTGGGCCGCCTACGAGCAGTACTTC
. | TRBJ2-7 | TRBV7-2 | . | CASSLAFPSYEQYF | TGTGCCAGCAGCTTAGCCTTCCCCTCGTACGAGCAGTACTTC
. | TRBJ1-1 | TRBV7-9 | . | CASSLLLGGAAEAFF | TGTGCCAGCAGCTTATTGTTAGGGGGGGCAGCTGAAGCTTTCTTT
. | TRBJ1-4 | TRBV4-1 | . | CASSLRGSREKLFF | TGCGCCAGCAGCCTCAGGGGATCTCGGGAAAAACTGTTTTTT
TRBD2 | TRBJ2-1 | TRBV5-1 | once | CASSQGTSGSSYNEQFF | TGCGCCAGCAGCCAAGGGACTAGCGGGAGTTCCTACAATGAGCAGTTCTTC
. | TRBJ2-2 | TRBV15 | . | CATSTRDSNTGELFF | TGTGCCACCAGCACTAGGGACTCGAACACCGGGGAGCTGTTTTTT
TRBD2 | TRBJ2-1 | TRBV6-6 | . | CASCRSRTSGSINEQFF | TGTGCCAGCTGTCGGAGCAGGACTAGCGGGAGTATCAATGAGCAGTTCTTC
TRBD1 | TRBJ2-1 | TRBV6-6 | once | CASSGTGARGEQFF | TGTGCCAGCTCTGGGACAGGGGCACGCGGTGAGCAGTTCTTC
. | TRBJ1-4 | TRBV24-1 | . | CATSDPGRGEEKLFF | TGTGCCACCAGTGATCCCGGCAGGGGTGAAGAAAAACTGTTTTTT
. | TRBJ1-4 | TRBV7-9 | once | CASSSPGDWWEKLFF | TGTGCCAGCAGCTCCCCAGGGGATTGGTGGGAAAAACTGTTTTTT
. | TRBJ1-2 | TRBV12-3/TRBV12-4 | . | CASSLKQDYGYTF | TGTGCCAGCAGTTTAAAACAGGACTATGGCTACACCTTC
TRBD1 | TRBJ1-6 | TRBV4-1 | . | CASSQGQGGAYNSPLHF | TGCGCCAGCAGCCAAGGTCAAGGGGGCGCCTATAATTCACCCCTCCACTTT
TRBD1 | TRBJ1-2 | TRBV4-3 | . | CASSNRDRGLPNYGYTF | TGCGCCAGCAGCAATCGGGACAGGGGACTTCCTAACTATGGCTACACCTTC
. | TRBJ2-3 | TRBV11-2 | . | CASSLQDPPTDTQYF | TGTGCCAGCAGCTTACAGGATCCCCCCACAGATACGCAGTATTTT
TRBD2 | TRBJ2-7 | TRBV27 | . | CASSYLWAGGRTYEQYF | TGTGCCAGCAGCTACCTTTGGGCGGGAGGTCGGACCTACGAGCAGTACTTC
. | TRBJ1-6 | TRBV2 | few | CASSERWSGFNSPLHF | TGTGCCAGCAGTGAAAGGTGGTCAGGGTTCAATTCACCCCTCCACTTT
. | TRBJ1-3 | TRBV30 | . | CAWSDRGLTLSGNTIYF | TGTGCCTGGAGTGACCGTGGACTGACCTTATCTGGAAACACCATATATTTT
TRBD1 | TRBJ2-7 | TRBV10-1 | few | CASSLQGGYEQYF | TGCGCCAGCAGCTTACAGGGGGGCTACGAGCAGTACTTC
TRBD1 | TRBJ1-6 | TRBV2 | . | CASSEAPGQRFNSALHF | TGTGCCAGCAGTGAAGCCCCGGGACAGCGATTCAATTCGGCCCTCCACTTT
. | TRBJ2-1 | TRBV7-2 | once | CASSLVWTNNEQFF | TGTGCCAGCAGCTTAGTGTGGACTAACAATGAGCAGTTCTTC
TRBD2 | TRBJ2-5 | TRBV11-2 | . | CASRVAGGRETQYF | TGTGCCAGCAGAGTAGCGGGAGGACGGGAGACCCAGTACTTC
. | TRBJ1-1 | TRBV4-1 | . | CASSQVHRVAGEAFF | TGCGCCAGCAGCCAAGTCCACAGGGTAGCCGGGGAAGCTTTCTTT
. | TRBJ1-1 | TRBV28 | . | CASTARSKAFF | TGTGCCAGCACGGCCAGGTCAAAAGCTTTCTTT
TRBD2 | TRBJ2-3 | TRBV3-1/TRBV3-2 | . | CASSQVWLAGAADTQYF | TGTGCCAGCAGCCAAGTATGGCTAGCGGGAGCTGCAGATACGCAGTATTTT
. | TRBJ1-3 | TRBV27 | . | CASRKQGAGNTIYF | TGTGCCAGCAGGAAACAGGGAGCTGGAAACACCATATATTTT
. | TRBJ2-7 | TRBV7-2 | . | CASSLSWAHSYEQYF | TGTGCCAGCAGCTTAAGTTGGGCACACTCCTACGAGCAGTACTTC
TRBD2 | TRBJ2-5 | TRBV7-9 | . | CASSSGTRVTQYF | TGTGCCAGCAGCTCCGGGACTAGGGTTACCCAGTACTTC
TRBD2 | TRBJ2-7 | TRBV7-2 | . | CANRLNFGGRVLGLVF | TGTGCCAACCGCCTCAATTTTGGGGGGCGGGTCCTGGGACTAGTCTTC
. | TRBJ2-1 | TRBV6-9 | . | CASSFRVHNEQFF | TGTGCCAGCAGTTTCCGGGTACACAATGAGCAGTTCTTC
. | TRBJ2-5 | TRBV2 | . | CASSSSTPGGRETQYF | TGTGCCAGCAGTTCCTCCACCCCCGGCGGTCGAGAGACCCAGTACTTC
. | TRBJ2-7 | TRBV6-5 | . | CASSSSRRDYEQYF | TGTGCCAGCAGTTCTAGCCGGAGGGACTACGAGCAGTACTTC
TRBD2 | TRBJ2-7 | TRBV3-1/TRBV3-2 | . | CASSQENIGRGGYEQYF | TGTGCCAGCAGCCAAGAGAATATAGGGCGGGGGGGCTACGAGCAGTACTTC
TRBD2 | TRBJ2-1 | TRBV25-1 | once | CASSDLAGGEDEQFF | TGTGCCAGCAGTGATTTGGCGGGGGGTGAAGATGAGCAGTTCTTC
TRBD2 | TRBJ2-3 | TRBV7-2 | . | CASSLRGLAGPDTQYF | TGTGCCAGCAGCTTAAGAGGACTAGCGGGGCCAGATACGCAGTATTTT
TRBD1 | TRBJ2-7 | TRBV4-3 | . | CASSRRQGAREQYF | TGCGCCAGCAGCCGCCGACAGGGGGCTCGCGAGCAGTACTTC
TRBD2 | TRBJ2-7 | TRBV5-6 | . | CASSAGGDSPYEQYF | TGTGCCAGCAGCGCGGGGGGGGACAGCCCCTACGAGCAGTACTTC
TRBD2 | TRBJ2-7 | TRBV9 | . | CASSVVGGTEQYF | TGTGCCAGCAGCGTAGTGGGAGGGACCGAGCAGTACTTC
. | TRBJ2-5 | TRBV11-3 | . | CASSIGRGRSETQYF | TGTGCCAGCAGCATTGGCCGGGGGAGAAGCGAGACCCAGTACTTC
. | TRBJ2-7 | TRBV2 | . | CASSAVGGGPYEQYF | TGTGCCAGCAGTGCGGTCGGCGGGGGCCCCTACGAGCAGTACTTC
. | TRBJ2-1 | TRBV5-5 | . | CASSGPGSSYNEQFF | TGTGCCAGCAGCGGGCCGGGGAGCTCCTACAATGAGCAGTTCTTC
TRBD1 | TRBJ1-3 | TRBV19 | . | CATGTGVGNTIYF | TGTGCCACCGGGACAGGGGTTGGAAACACCATATATTTT
TRBD1 | TRBJ2-2 | TRBV28 | . | CASSPSTGGGGELFF | TGTGCCAGCAGCCCGTCGACAGGGGGTGGCGGGGAGCTGTTTTTT
TRBD1 | TRBJ2-1 | TRBV27 | . | CASGTGGETREQFF | TGTGCCAGCGGCACAGGGGGCGAAACGAGGGAGCAGTTCTTC
. | TRBJ2-3 | TRBV5-1 | few | CASSRTVNTDTQYF | TGCGCCAGCAGCCGGACAGTGAACACAGATACGCAGTATTTT
TRBD1 | TRBJ1-2 | TRBV4-1 | few | CASSQAGTGYGYTF | TGCGCCAGCAGCCAAGCCGGGACAGGCTATGGCTACACCTTC
TRBD1 | TRBJ1-1 | TRBV6-5 | . | CASGKDRGSTEAFF | TGTGCCAGCGGCAAGGACAGGGGGAGCACTGAAGCTTTCTTT
. | TRBJ2-1 | TRBV27 | . | CASSLEPYNEQFF | TGTGCCAGCAGTTTAGAGCCCTACAATGAGCAGTTCTTC
. | TRBJ2-1 | TRBV28 | . | CASSLSGSPYNEQFF | TGTGCCAGCAGTTTGAGTGGGAGCCCCTACAATGAGCAGTTCTTC
. | TRBJ1-2 | TRBV28 | . | CASRPTPGQTINYGYTF | TGTGCCAGCAGGCCTACACCGGGACAAACCATTAACTATGGCTACACCTTC